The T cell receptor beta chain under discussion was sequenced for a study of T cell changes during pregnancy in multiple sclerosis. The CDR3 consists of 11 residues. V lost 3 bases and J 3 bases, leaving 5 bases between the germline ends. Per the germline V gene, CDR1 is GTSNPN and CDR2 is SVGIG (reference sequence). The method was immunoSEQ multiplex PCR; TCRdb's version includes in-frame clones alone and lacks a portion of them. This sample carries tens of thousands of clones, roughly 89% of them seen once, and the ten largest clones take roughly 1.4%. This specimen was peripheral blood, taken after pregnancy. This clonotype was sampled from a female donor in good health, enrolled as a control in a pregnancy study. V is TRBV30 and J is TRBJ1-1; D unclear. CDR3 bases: TGTGCCTGGAGCAGTTACACTGAAGCTTTCTTT. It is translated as CAWSSYTEAFF.